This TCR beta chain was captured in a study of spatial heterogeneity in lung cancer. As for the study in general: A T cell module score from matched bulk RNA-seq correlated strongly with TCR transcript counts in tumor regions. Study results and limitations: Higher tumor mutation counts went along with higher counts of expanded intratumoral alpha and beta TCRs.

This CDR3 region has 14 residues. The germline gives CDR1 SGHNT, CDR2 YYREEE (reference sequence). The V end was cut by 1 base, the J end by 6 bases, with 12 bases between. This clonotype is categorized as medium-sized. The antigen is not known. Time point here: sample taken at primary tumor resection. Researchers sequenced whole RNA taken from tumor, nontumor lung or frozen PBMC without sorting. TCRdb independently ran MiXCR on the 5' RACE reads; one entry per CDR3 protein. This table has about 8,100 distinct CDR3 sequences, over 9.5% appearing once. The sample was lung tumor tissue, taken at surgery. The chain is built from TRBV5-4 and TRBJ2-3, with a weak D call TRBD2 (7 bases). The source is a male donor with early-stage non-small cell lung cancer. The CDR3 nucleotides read TGTGCCAGCAGCTTGCCGGGGGGCGCTGATACGCAGTATTTT. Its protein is CASSLPGGADTQYF.